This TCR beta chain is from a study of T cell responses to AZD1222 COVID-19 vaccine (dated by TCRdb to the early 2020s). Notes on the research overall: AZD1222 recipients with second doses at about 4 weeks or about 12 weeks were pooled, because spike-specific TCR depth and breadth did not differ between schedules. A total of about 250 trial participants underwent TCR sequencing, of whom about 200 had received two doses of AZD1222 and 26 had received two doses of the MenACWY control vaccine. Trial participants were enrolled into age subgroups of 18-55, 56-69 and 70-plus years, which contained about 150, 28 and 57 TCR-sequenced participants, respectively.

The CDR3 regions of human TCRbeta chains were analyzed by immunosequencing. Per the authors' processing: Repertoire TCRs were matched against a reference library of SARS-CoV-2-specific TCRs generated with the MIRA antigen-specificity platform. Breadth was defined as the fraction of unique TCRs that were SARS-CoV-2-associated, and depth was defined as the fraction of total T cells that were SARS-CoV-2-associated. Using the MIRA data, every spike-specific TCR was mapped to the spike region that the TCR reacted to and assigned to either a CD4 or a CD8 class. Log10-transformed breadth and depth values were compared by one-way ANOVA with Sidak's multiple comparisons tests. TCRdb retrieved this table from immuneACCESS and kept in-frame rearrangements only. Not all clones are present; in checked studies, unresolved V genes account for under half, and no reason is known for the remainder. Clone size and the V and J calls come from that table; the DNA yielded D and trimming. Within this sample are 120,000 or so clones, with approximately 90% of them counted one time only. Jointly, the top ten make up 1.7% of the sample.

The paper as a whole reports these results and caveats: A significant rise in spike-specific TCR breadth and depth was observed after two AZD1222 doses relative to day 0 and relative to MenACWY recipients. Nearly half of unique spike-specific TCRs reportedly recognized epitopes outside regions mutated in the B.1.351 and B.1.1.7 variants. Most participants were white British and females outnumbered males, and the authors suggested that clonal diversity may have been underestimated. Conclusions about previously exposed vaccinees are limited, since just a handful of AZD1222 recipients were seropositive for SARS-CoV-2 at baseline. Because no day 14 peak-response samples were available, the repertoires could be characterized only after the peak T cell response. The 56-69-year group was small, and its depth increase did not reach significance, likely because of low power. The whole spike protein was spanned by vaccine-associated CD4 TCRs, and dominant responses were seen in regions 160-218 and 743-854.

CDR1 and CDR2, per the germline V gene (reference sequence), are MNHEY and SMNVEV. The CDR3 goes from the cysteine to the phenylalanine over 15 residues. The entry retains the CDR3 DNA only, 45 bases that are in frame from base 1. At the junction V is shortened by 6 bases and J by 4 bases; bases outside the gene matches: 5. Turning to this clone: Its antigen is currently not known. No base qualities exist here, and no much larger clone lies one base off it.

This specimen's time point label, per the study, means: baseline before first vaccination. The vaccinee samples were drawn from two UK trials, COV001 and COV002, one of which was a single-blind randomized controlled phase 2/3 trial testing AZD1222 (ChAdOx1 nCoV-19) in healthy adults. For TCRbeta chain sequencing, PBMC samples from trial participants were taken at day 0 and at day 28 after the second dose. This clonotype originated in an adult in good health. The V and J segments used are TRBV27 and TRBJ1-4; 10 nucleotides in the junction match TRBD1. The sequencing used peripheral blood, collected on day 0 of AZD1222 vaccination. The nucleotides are TGTGCCAGCAGAGACAGGGGGCGCATTAATGAAAAACTGTTTTTT. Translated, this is CASRDRGRINEKLFF. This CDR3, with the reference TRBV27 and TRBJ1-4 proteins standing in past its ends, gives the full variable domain EAQVTQNPRYLITVTGKKLTVTCSQNMNHEYMSWYRQDPGLGLRQIYYSMNVEVTDKGDVPEGYKVSRKEKRNFPLILESPSPNQTSLYFCASRDRGRINEKLFFGSGTQLSVL.